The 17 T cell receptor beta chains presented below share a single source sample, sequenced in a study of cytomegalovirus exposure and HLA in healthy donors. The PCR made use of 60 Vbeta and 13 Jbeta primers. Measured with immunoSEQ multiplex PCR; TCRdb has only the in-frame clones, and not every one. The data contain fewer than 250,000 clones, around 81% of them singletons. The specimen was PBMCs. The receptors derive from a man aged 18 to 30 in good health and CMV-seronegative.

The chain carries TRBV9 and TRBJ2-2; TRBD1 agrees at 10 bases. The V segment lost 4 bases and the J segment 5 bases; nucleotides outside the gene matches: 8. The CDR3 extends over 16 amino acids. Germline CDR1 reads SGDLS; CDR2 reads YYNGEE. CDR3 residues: CASSKDRGEVTGELFF. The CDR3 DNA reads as TGTGCCAGCAGCAAGGACAGGGGGGAGGTAACCGGGGAGCTGTTTTTT.

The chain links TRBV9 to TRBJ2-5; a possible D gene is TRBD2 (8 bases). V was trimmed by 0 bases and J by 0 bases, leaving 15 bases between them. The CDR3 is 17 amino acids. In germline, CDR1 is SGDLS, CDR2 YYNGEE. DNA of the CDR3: TGTGCCAGCAGCGTAGGAGGGGGCGGGGGGTACCAAGAGACCCAGTACTTC. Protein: CASSVGGGGGYQETQYF.

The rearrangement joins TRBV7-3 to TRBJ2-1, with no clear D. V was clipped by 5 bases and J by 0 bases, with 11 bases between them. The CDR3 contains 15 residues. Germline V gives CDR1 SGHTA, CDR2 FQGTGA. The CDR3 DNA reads TGTGCCAGCAGCCCAGCGATGACCTCCTACAATGAGCAGTTCTTC. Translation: CASSPAMTSYNEQFF. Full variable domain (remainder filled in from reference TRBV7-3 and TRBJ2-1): GAGVSQTPSNKVTEKGKYVELRCDPISGHTALYWYRQSLGQGPEFLIYFQGTGAADDSGLPNDRFFAVRPEGSVSTLKIQRTERGDSAVYLCASSPAMTSYNEQFFGPGTRLTVL.

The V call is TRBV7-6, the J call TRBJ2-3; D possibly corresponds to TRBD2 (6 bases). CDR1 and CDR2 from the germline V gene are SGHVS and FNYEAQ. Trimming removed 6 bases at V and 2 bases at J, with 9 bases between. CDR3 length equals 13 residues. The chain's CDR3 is CASRGGLTDTQYF. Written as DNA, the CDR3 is TGTGCCAGCAGGGGGGGTCTCACAGATACGCAGTATTTT.

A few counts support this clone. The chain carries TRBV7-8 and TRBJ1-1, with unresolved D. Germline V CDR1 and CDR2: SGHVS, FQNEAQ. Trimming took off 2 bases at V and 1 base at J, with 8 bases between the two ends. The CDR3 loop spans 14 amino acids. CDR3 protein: CASSLLRGNTEAFF. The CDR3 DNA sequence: TGTGCCAGCAGCTTACTCCGGGGGAACACTGAAGCTTTCTTT.

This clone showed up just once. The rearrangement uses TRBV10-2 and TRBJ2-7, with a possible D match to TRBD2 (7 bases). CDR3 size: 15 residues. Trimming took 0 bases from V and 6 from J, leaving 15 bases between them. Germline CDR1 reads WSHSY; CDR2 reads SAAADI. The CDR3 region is CASSESVGGDIEQYF. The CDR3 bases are TGCGCCAGCAGTGAGTCCGTTGGGGGGGACATCGAGCAGTACTTC.

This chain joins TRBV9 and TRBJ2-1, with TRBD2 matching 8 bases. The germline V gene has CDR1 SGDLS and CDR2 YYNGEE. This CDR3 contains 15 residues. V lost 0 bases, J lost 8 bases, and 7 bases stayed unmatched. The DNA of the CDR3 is TGTGCCAGCAGCGTAGGGGCTAGCGGGCGCGATGAGCAGTTCTTC. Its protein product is CASSVGASGRDEQFF.

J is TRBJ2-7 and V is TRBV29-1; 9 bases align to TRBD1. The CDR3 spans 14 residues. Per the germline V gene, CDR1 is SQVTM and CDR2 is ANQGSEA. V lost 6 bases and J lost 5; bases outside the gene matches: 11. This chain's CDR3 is CSVRPMDRGHEQYF. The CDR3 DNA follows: TGCAGCGTCCGCCCGATGGACAGGGGCCACGAGCAGTACTTC.

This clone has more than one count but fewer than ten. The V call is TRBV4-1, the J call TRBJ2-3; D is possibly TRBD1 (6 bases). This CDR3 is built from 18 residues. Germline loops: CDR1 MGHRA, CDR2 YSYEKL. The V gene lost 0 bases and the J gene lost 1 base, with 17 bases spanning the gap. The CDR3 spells CASSQDAGVGARTDTQYF. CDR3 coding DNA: TGCGCCAGCAGCCAAGATGCGGGTGTGGGGGCCCGCACAGATACGCAGTATTTT.

This chain's CDR3 is CASSQVRTSGNIADTQYF. CDR3 in DNA: TGCGCCAGCAGCCAAGTAAGGACTAGCGGGAATATCGCAGATACGCAGTATTTT. This chain joins TRBV4-3 and TRBJ2-3, with TRBD2 identical over 12 bases. Germline V CDR1 and CDR2: LGHNA, YSLEER. This CDR3 has 18 amino acids. V was pared by 1 base and J by 4 bases, with 9 bases of the junction left unmatched.

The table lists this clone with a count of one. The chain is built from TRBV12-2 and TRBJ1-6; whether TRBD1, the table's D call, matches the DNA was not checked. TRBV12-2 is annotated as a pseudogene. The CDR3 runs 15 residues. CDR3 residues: CASRLDRVKNSPLHF. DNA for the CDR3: TGTGCAAGTCGCTTAGACAGGGTTAAGAATTCACCCCTCCACTTT.

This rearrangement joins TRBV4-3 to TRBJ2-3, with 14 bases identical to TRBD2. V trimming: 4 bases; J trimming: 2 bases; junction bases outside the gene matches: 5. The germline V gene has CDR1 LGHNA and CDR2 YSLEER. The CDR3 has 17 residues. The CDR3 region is CASSLGTSGSYTDTQYF. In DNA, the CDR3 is TGCGCCAGCAGCCTTGGGACTAGCGGGAGTTACACAGATACGCAGTATTTT.

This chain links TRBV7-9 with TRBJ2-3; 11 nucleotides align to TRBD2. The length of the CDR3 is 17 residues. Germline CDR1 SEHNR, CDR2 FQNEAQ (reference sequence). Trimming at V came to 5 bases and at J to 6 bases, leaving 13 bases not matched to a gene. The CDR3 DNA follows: TGTGCCAGCAGCCTCCAAACCTCTAGCGGGGGGAGGGATACGCAGTATTTT. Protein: CASSLQTSSGGRDTQYF. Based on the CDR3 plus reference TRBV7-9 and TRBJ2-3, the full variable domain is DTGVSQNPRHKITKRGQNVTFRCDPISEHNRLYWYRQTLGQGPEFLTYFQNEAQLEKSRLLSDRFSAERPKGSFSTLEIQRTEQGDSAMYLCASSLQTSSGGRDTQYFGPGTRLTVL.

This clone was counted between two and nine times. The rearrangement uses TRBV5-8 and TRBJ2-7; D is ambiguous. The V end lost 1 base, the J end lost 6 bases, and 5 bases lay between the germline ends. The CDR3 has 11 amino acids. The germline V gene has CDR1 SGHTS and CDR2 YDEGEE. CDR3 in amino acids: CASSLLAEQYF. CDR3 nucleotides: TGTGCCAGCAGCTTGTTAGCCGAGCAGTACTTC.

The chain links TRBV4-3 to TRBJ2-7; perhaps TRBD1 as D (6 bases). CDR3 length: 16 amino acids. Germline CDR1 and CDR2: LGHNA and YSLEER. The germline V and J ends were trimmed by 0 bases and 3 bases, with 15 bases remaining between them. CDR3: CASSQDGTGQSYEQYF. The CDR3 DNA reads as TGCGCCAGCAGCCAAGACGGCACAGGGCAAAGCTACGAGCAGTACTTC.

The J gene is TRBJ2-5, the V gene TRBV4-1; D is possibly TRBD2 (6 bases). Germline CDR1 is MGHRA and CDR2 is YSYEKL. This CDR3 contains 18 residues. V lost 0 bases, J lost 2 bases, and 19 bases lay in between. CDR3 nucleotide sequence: TGCGCCAGCAGCCAAGACCCTAGGGGCGGGGCTTTACAAGAGACCCAGTACTTC. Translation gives CASSQDPRGGALQETQYF.

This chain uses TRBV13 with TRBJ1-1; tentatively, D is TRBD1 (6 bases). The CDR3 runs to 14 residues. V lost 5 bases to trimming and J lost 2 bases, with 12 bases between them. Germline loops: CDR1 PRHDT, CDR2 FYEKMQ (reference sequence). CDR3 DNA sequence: TGTGCCAGCAGCCTGGACAGACTAAACACTGAAGCTTTCTTT. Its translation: CASSLDRLNTEAFF.